One sample yielded the 6 T cell receptor beta chains listed below, sequenced in a study of T-cell reconstitution after alpha-beta-depleted transplantation in children. Preparing the TCRbeta library involved the use of unique molecular identifiers. One entry per CDR3 protein, called by TCRdb with MiXCR from the PCR reads. The sample consists of around 200,000 distinct CDR3 sequences, over 15% of them appearing once. Sequenced here: PBMCs, mostly from graft donor cells, sampled 360 days after TCRalphabeta/CD19-depleted stem cell transplant. These receptors came from a male patient under 10 years old who had a stem cell transplant for acute lymphoblastic leukemia, so the T cells may come from the graft donor.

The chain employs TRBV20-1 and TRBJ2-7; the D is unclear. V lost 3 bases, J lost 4 bases, and 10 bases lay in between. The CDR3 contains 12 residues. Per germline, CDR1 DFQATT and CDR2 SNEGSKA (reference sequence). CDR3 sequence: CSASPTEYEQYF. CDR3 nucleotide sequence: TGCAGTGCTAGCCCCACAGAGTACGAGCAGTACTTC.

The CDR3 here is CASSPTRDTQYF. CDR3 nucleotide sequence: TGCGCCAGCAGCCCGACTCGGGATACGCAGTATTTT. This chain joins TRBV5-1 and TRBJ2-3; D gene ambiguous. CDR1 SGHRS and CDR2 YFSETQ come from the germline V gene. Trimming cost V 4 bases and J 6 bases, with 9 bases left between them. The CDR3 sequence is 12 residues long.

This clonotype was observed a handful of times. The V and J genes are TRBV5-6 and TRBJ2-7; 7 bases fit TRBD1. V trimming: 5 bases; J trimming: 2 bases; junction bases outside the gene matches: 10. The CDR3 runs 15 residues. CDR1 is SGHDT and CDR2 is YYEEEE in the germline V gene. CDR3 in amino acids: CASSPTPGQTYEQYF. In DNA form, the CDR3 reads TGTGCCAGCAGTCCTACACCGGGACAGACCTACGAGCAGTACTTC.

In its sample, this clonotype was seen many times. In DNA form, the CDR3 reads TGTGCCAGCAGTTACTCGGGGGGCTTAGGGTACGAGCAGTACTTC. It translates to CASSYSGGLGYEQYF. V gene TRBV6-5 combines with J gene TRBJ2-7; D is tentatively TRBD1 or TRBD2 (6 bases each). The V gene lost 0 bases and the J gene lost 4 bases, with 13 bases spanning the gap. Germline V lookup: CDR1 MNHEY, CDR2 SVGAGI. The CDR3 consists of 15 residues.

A few counts support this clonotype. The junction departs from germline at one end; a sequencing error may be responsible. The rearrangement uses TRBV3-1 and TRBJ1-1; D is uncertain. The CDR3 is made up of 12 amino acids. Germline V gene sequence: CDR1 LGHDT, CDR2 YNNKEL (reference sequence). DNA of the CDR3: TGTGCCAGCAGCCCGTCGGGTACTGGAGCTTTCTTT. This sequence encodes CASSPSGTGAFF.

The rearrangement joins TRBV6-1 to TRBJ2-1; the match to TRBD2 covers 9 bases. The ends lost 5 bases at V and 7 bases at J; junction bases unmatched: 9. The germline CDR1 and CDR2 sequences are MNHNS and SASEGT. The CDR3 covers 15 residues. CDR3 protein: CASSPGTSNWNEQFF. CDR3 in DNA: TGTGCCAGCAGTCCCGGGACTAGCAACTGGAATGAGCAGTTCTTC.